This T cell receptor (beta chain) stems from a study of T cell changes during pregnancy in multiple sclerosis. Sequencing used immunoSEQ multiplex PCR; TCRdb keeps in-frame clones, though not all of them. This table has some 85,000 clones, about 96% appearing once. The CDR3 runs to 15 residues. Germline values: CDR1 SGHKS, CDR2 YYEKEE (reference sequence). Trimming took off 0 bases at V and 5 bases at J, with 12 bases between the two ends. This chain uses TRBV5-5 with TRBJ1-5; tentative D call: TRBD1 (6 bases). The TCR was taken from a female donor with multiple sclerosis, enrolled in a pregnancy study. This specimen was peripheral blood, taken in the second trimester of pregnancy. CDR3: CASSLGGREDQPQHF. CDR3 nucleotide sequence: TGTGCCAGCAGCTTGGGGGGGCGCGAGGATCAGCCCCAGCATTTT. Full variable domain (outside the CDR3, taken from reference TRBV5-5 and TRBJ1-5): DAGVTQSPTHLIKTRGQQVTLRCSPISGHKSVSWYQQVLGQGPQFIFQYYEKEERGRGNFPDRFSARQFPNYSSELNVNALLLGDSALYLCASSLGGREDQPQHFGDGTRLSIL.